This T cell receptor beta chain was recorded in a study of T cell repertoires in cytomegalovirus infection. The CDR3 is 11 residues long. With V trimmed by 10 bases and J by 11 bases, 9 bases remained unmatched. Only a few counts were recorded for this clonotype. Each CDR3 protein is one row after TCRdb ran MiXCR on the reads. The sample holds some 180,000 distinct CDR3 sequences, approximately 18% seen once. The chain is built from TRBV12-3 or TRBV12-4 and TRBJ2-3, with 7 bases matching TRBD1. This receptor was obtained from a human donor in good health (CMV status not recorded). Some clones in this sample may be carry-over from other donors' samples. Input material: CD8+ T cells from PBMCs. CDR3 in amino acids: CAIQRGRGQYF. The CDR3 coding sequence is TGTGCCATACAGAGGGGGCGAGGGCAGTATTTT.